A selection of T cell receptor beta chains follows, all from one sample in a study of shared clonotypes between healthy human individuals. Sequencing used immunoSEQ multiplex PCR; TCRdb keeps in-frame clones, though not all of them. The sample yields 1.5 million to 2.5 million clones, about 94% seen once. The sequenced material came from naive CD8+ T cells sorted from blood. The receptors shown here come from a man between 18 and 29 years old in good health. Each CDR3 is given with its conserved first and last residue. The D gene is left open where the match is weak. Expanded clones get a size class; other rows say once, few or many, or leave the size out.

abundance,j_gene,d_gene,v_gene,CDR3aa,CDR3nt
.,TRBJ2-7,.,TRBV4-1,CASSLDPNYEQYF,TGCGCCAGCAGCCTGGACCCGAACTACGAGCAGTACTTC
.,TRBJ2-5,.,TRBV27,CASSRGGETQYF,TGTGCCAGCAGTCGAGGTGGGGAGACCCAGTACTTC
.,TRBJ2-1,TRBD2,TRBV27,CASSLGSGLPDEQFF,TGTGCCAGCAGTTTAGGTAGCGGGCTCCCCGATGAGCAGTTCTTC
.,TRBJ2-2,.,TRBV6-6,CASSYGGDGELFF,TGTGCCAGCAGTTACGGGGGCGACGGGGAGCTGTTTTTT
.,TRBJ2-3,.,TRBV11-2,CASSLNWAPGPSTDTQYF,TGTGCCAGCAGCCTAAACTGGGCCCCGGGGCCAAGCACAGATACGCAGTATTTT
.,TRBJ2-6,.,TRBV4-1,CASSHTASGANVLTF,TGCGCCAGCAGCCATACAGCCTCTGGGGCCAACGTCCTGACTTTC
.,TRBJ2-7,TRBD2,TRBV27,CASSLGDTSAYEQYF,TGTGCCAGCAGTTTGGGGGATACTAGCGCCTACGAGCAGTACTTC
.,TRBJ2-7,.,TRBV6-6,CASSLGLLYEQYF,TGTGCCAGCAGCCTGGGACTCCTCTACGAGCAGTACTTC
once,TRBJ2-1,.,TRBV30,CAWTMPPSDEQFF,TGTGCCTGGACTATGCCGCCATCCGATGAGCAGTTCTTC
.,TRBJ2-7,TRBD2,TRBV19,CASSFSSGGSYEQYF,TGTGCCAGTAGTTTCTCTAGCGGGGGGTCCTACGAGCAGTACTTC
.,TRBJ1-3,TRBD1,TRBV9,CASSVDPPHRGPGNTIYF,TGTGCCAGCAGCGTAGACCCCCCTCACAGGGGGCCGGGAAACACCATATATTTT
.,TRBJ2-5,TRBD1,TRBV11-2,CASSSMGPTGEQYF,TGTGCCAGCAGCTCAATGGGCCCGACAGGGGAACAGTACTTC
.,TRBJ1-2,.,TRBV27,CASSPYSGFSGYTF,TGTGCCAGCAGTCCTTACTCCGGTTTTTCCGGCTACACCTTC